One and the same sample provided the 27 T cell receptor beta chains below, sequenced in a study of Ad26.COV2.S vaccination and SARS-CoV-2 variants. Measured with immunoSEQ multiplex PCR; TCRdb has only the in-frame clones, and not every one. The repertoire has 290,000 or so clones, approximately 87% of them found once; the top ten carry about 3.1%. Treatment given: roughly 19 received Ad26.COV2.S at low or high dose, single or two shots; 5 received placebo; per-sample allocation not given. Samples were taken on day 63 after the first vaccine or placebo injection. The specimen comprised peripheral blood, sampled in a trial of Ad26.COV2.S vaccine versus placebo. These receptors all come from a person aged 18-65 years who received the Ad26.COV2.S COVID-19 vaccine or a placebo.

This clone was observed a handful of times. The chain links TRBV7-7 to TRBJ2-7; D call uncertain. Germline V gives CDR1 SSHAT, CDR2 FNYEAQ (reference sequence). The germline V and J ends were trimmed by 5 bases and 3 bases, with 11 bases remaining between them. This CDR3 region has 13 residues. CDR3 bases: TGTGCCAGCAGCATCAAAGAGAACTACGAGCAGTACTTC. It specifies CASSIKENYEQYF.

The rearrangement uses TRBV4-1 and TRBJ1-5; 10 bases match TRBD1. The germline CDR1 and CDR2 sequences are MGHRA and YSYEKL. This CDR3 is 15 amino acids long. J gave up 7 bases and V 1 base, and 4 bases lay outside the gene matches. The CDR3: CASSQGQGARQPQHF. The CDR3 bases are TGCGCCAGCAGCCAAGGACAGGGGGCGCGGCAGCCCCAGCATTTT.

The chain uses TRBV27 and TRBJ1-4; no reliable D call. The CDR3 runs 15 residues. Germline CDR1 is MNHEY and CDR2 is SMNVEV (reference sequence). Trimming shortened V by 2 bases and J by 4 bases, and 11 bases separated the two germline ends. CDR3 protein: CASSLRRASNEKLFF. As DNA, the CDR3 is TGTGCCAGCAGTTTAAGGAGGGCCAGTAATGAAAAACTGTTTTTT.

The chain combines TRBV19 with TRBJ2-2, with D perhaps assigned TRBD1 or TRBD2 (6 bases each). Germline loops: CDR1 LNHDA, CDR2 SQIVND (reference sequence). This CDR3 spans 16 amino acids. V was trimmed by 1 base and J by 5 bases, leaving 14 bases between them. For the CDR3, the DNA is TGTGCCAGTAGTATAGGACTAGGGGGTTTAACCGGGGAGCTGTTTTTT. It translates to CASSIGLGGLTGELFF. Drawing the rest from reference TRBV19 and TRBJ2-2, the complete variable domain is DGGITQSPKYLFRKEGQNVTLSCEQNLNHDAMYWYRQDPGQGLRLIYYSQIVNDFQKGDIAEGYSVSREKKESFPLTVTSAQKNPTAFYLCASSIGLGGLTGELFFGEGSRLTVL.

The J gene is TRBJ2-3, the V gene TRBV6-5; D may correspond to TRBD1 or TRBD2 (5 bases each). V lost 4 bases, J lost 6 bases, and 8 bases lay in between. The V gene's germline CDR1 is MNHEY and CDR2 SVGAGI. This CDR3 is 12 amino acids long. CDR3: CASSLGEDTQYF. For the CDR3, the DNA is TGTGCCAGCAGTTTGGGGGAGGATACGCAGTATTTT.

As to this clone: Its ends do not fully match the called genes, so a read error is possible. V and J are TRBV7-7 and TRBJ2-7; 10 bases fit TRBD1. The CDR3 is made up of 13 amino acids. Germline CDR1 is SSHAT and CDR2 is FNYEAQ (reference sequence). The CDR3 reads CASSHGTGDEQYF. The DNA of the CDR3 is TGTGCTAGCAGCCATGGGACAGGGGACGAGCAGTACTTC.

The chain has TRBV7-3 and TRBJ2-7, with D perhaps given as TRBD1 or TRBD2 (5 bases each). The CDR3 has 15 residues. Looked up from germline, CDR1 is SGHTA and CDR2 is FQGTGA. V dropped 4 bases and J dropped 3 bases, with 16 bases sitting between them. CDR3 nucleotides: TGTGCCAGCAGCTCCAATGCAGGGACCTTCTACGAGCAGTACTTC. This encodes CASSSNAGTFYEQYF.

V gene TRBV5-5 combines with J gene TRBJ1-1, with TRBD1 matching 10 bases. The CDR3 totals 18 residues. The trim removed 0 bases at V and 5 bases at J, leaving 13 bases unmatched. Germline values: CDR1 SGHKS, CDR2 YYEKEE (reference sequence). CDR3 in amino acids: CASSLGLGTGVLGTEAFF. In DNA form, the CDR3 reads TGTGCCAGCAGCTTGGGGCTCGGGACAGGGGTTTTAGGAACTGAAGCTTTCTTT.

The gene calls are TRBV5-4 and TRBJ1-2, with TRBD1 matching over 8 bases. The J segment lost 6 bases and the V segment lost 3 bases, leaving 10 bases of the junction unmatched. The CDR3 extends over 15 amino acids. Germline values: CDR1 SGHNT, CDR2 YYREEE (reference sequence). CDR3 protein: CASSSPQGAYHGYTF. CDR3 bases: TGTGCCAGCAGCTCACCCCAGGGGGCTTACCATGGCTACACCTTC.

The chain couples TRBV10-3 to TRBJ2-5, with 10 bases identical to TRBD2. The CDR3 loop spans 14 amino acids. Germline V gene data show CDR1 as ENHRY and CDR2 as SYGVKD. Trimming took 6 bases from V and 5 from J; bases not matched to a gene: 6. CDR3 DNA: TGTGCCATCAGGGGTAGCGGGAGGATGGAGACCCAGTACTTC. Translated, it gives CAIRGSGRMETQYF.

This clone was found a few times. The CDR3 region is CASRRLAANTGELFF. CDR3 sequence (DNA): TGTGCCAGCAGGCGACTAGCGGCGAACACCGGGGAGCTGTTTTTT. This chain links TRBV27 with TRBJ2-2, with TRBD2 matching 9 bases. This CDR3 is built from 15 residues. Germline CDR1 is MNHEY and CDR2 is SMNVEV (reference sequence). V shed 6 bases and J 0 bases; nucleotides not matched to a gene: 2.

The rearrangement uses TRBV2 and TRBJ1-1, with 8 bases that match TRBD1. Per the germline V gene, CDR1 is SNHLY and CDR2 is FYNNEI. This CDR3 region has 15 residues. The ends lost 7 bases at V and 4 bases at J; junction bases unmatched: 11. The CDR3 protein is CASTRQGARGTEAFF. The CDR3 bases are TGTGCCAGCACGAGGCAGGGGGCCCGGGGCACTGAAGCTTTCTTT.

This sequence joins TRBV7-9 and TRBJ2-3, with D possibly being TRBD2 (5 bases). The ends were cut back, 3 bases at V and 2 bases at J, with 21 bases in the middle. The CDR3 runs 18 residues. Germline CDR1 is SEHNR and CDR2 is FQNEAQ (reference sequence). The CDR3 DNA reads TGTGCCAGCAGCTTCCCCAACCATAACGGAGGTGCCACAGATACGCAGTATTTT. It is translated as CASSFPNHNGGATDTQYF.

The chain's CDR3 is CASSLRTSGRNLNEQFF. CDR3 DNA: TGTGCCAGCAGCCTTCGGACTAGCGGGAGGAATTTGAATGAGCAGTTCTTC. The V gene is TRBV5-6, the J gene TRBJ2-1, with TRBD2 matching over 14 bases. Germline V gene sequence: CDR1 SGHDT, CDR2 YYEEEE. This CDR3 has 17 amino acids. The ends lost 4 bases at V and 7 bases at J; junction bases unmatched: 10.

The gene calls are TRBV6-6 and TRBJ1-5, with D unresolved. CDR1 and CDR2 (germline): MNHNY, SVGAGI (reference sequence). Trimming pared 7 bases from V and 7 bases from J, leaving 14 bases between. The CDR3 length is 13 residues. CDR3 DNA: TGTGCCAGCACCACCGAATGGTGGCAGCCCCAGCATTTT. Amino acid sequence: CASTTEWWQPQHF.

The rearrangement joins TRBV2 to TRBJ2-2, with a weak D call TRBD1 (5 bases). Trimming removed 2 bases at V and 8 bases at J, with 12 bases between. Per germline, CDR1 SNHLY and CDR2 FYNNEI. This CDR3 has 14 residues. The CDR3: CASSETSKGGELFF. DNA of the CDR3: TGTGCCAGCAGTGAAACGTCTAAGGGGGGGGAGCTGTTTTTT.

The V and J genes are TRBV30 and TRBJ1-2, with D unresolved. V was pared by 0 bases and J by 8 bases, with 28 bases between. This CDR3 has 18 residues. The germline V gene has CDR1 GTSNPN and CDR2 SVGIG (reference sequence). The CDR3 here is CAWSVPAGRPTKIVGYTF. As DNA, the CDR3 is TGTGCCTGGAGTGTACCGGCTGGACGGCCTACGAAGATCGTGGGCTACACCTTC.

The rearrangement uses TRBV7-9 and TRBJ2-3; tentative D call: TRBD2 (6 bases). Trimming pared 1 base from V and 2 bases from J, leaving 10 bases between. Looked up from germline, CDR1 is SEHNR and CDR2 is FQNEAQ (reference sequence). The CDR3 extends over 15 amino acids. In nucleotides, the CDR3 is TGTGCCAGCAGCTTAGGGGGGGATCCCACAGATACGCAGTATTTT. It specifies CASSLGGDPTDTQYF.

The chain links TRBV7-2 to TRBJ2-3, with D maybe TRBD2 (5 bases). Looked up from germline, CDR1 is SGHTA and CDR2 is FQGNSA. The CDR3 length is 17 residues. Trimming left V 5 bases short and J 0 bases short, with 18 bases between. The CDR3 sequence is CASSVPGILFSTDTQYF. CDR3 coding DNA: TGTGCCAGCAGCGTACCGGGGATTCTCTTTAGCACAGATACGCAGTATTTT.

This sequence joins TRBV7-3 and TRBJ2-3; 7 nucleotides line up with TRBD2. The CDR3 loop spans 17 amino acids. V shed 4 bases and J 5 bases; nucleotides not matched to a gene: 15. Per the germline V gene, CDR1 is SGHTA and CDR2 is FQGTGA. This CDR3 is CASSSPLGAGEVDTQYF. In DNA form, the CDR3 reads TGTGCCAGCAGCTCTCCCCTCGGGGCGGGGGAGGTAGATACGCAGTATTTT.

This chain connects TRBV6-6 to TRBJ2-6; D might be TRBD2 (6 bases). Trimming cost V 5 bases and J 0 bases, with 14 bases left between them. CDR3 length: 17 residues. From germline, CDR1 is MNHNY and CDR2 SVGAGI (reference sequence). The CDR3 sequence is CASSPSGGVSGANVLTF. The CDR3 nucleotides are TGTGCCAGCAGTCCCAGCGGAGGGGTCTCTGGGGCCAACGTCCTGACTTTC.

The V and J genes are TRBV30 and TRBJ1-5; maybe TRBD1 (5 bases). Trimming removed 0 bases at V and 9 bases at J, with 9 bases between. CDR3 length: 12 residues. In germline, CDR1 is GTSNPN, CDR2 SVGIG (reference sequence). This CDR3 is CAWSVSGPPQHF. In DNA form, the CDR3 reads TGTGCCTGGAGTGTTTCGGGGCCGCCCCAGCATTTT.

The gene calls are TRBV6-5 and TRBJ2-7; the D is unclear. The CDR3 has 15 amino acids. The germline CDR1 and CDR2 sequences are MNHEY and SVGAGI. Trimming removed 8 bases from V and 1 base from J, with 18 bases in between. The DNA for the CDR3 is TGTGCCAGCGGAAATTTAGGGCCAGCATCCTACGAGCAGTACTTC. Its translation: CASGNLGPASYEQYF.

The V and J genes are TRBV29-1 and TRBJ1-1; tentatively, D is TRBD1 (6 bases). Trimming pared 8 bases from V and 3 bases from J, leaving 16 bases between. Germline CDR1 reads SQVTM; CDR2 reads ANQGSEA. This CDR3 comprises 13 residues. Here the CDR3 DNA reads TGCAGCACGGAGGGGGGGCGATACACTGAAGCTTTCTTT. This gives the protein CSTEGGRYTEAFF.

The rearrangement joins TRBV2 to TRBJ2-7; TRBD2 matches 10 bases. Trimming took 6 bases from V and 9 from J; bases not matched to a gene: 8. Germline CDR1 reads SNHLY; CDR2 reads FYNNEI. This CDR3 comprises 13 residues. CDR3 sequence (DNA): TGTGCCAGCAGGCCTAGCGGGAGAACGGGGCAGTACTTC. Its translation is CASRPSGRTGQYF. The full variable domain, with the rest looked up from reference TRBV2 and TRBJ2-7, is EPEVTQTPSHQVTQMGQEVILRCVPISNHLYFYWYRQILGQKVEFLVSFYNNEISEKSEIFDDQFSVERPDGSNFTLKIRSTKLEDSAMYFCASRPSGRTGQYFGPGTRLTVT.

The J gene is TRBJ1-3, the V gene TRBV30, with TRBD1 matching over 7 bases. The germline V gene encodes CDR1 GTSNPN and CDR2 SVGIG (reference sequence). The J segment lost 2 bases and the V segment lost 3 bases, leaving 7 bases of the junction unmatched. This CDR3 region has 15 residues. The CDR3 DNA is TGTGCCTGGAGCGACAGGGAATCAACTGGAAACACCATATATTTT. This encodes CAWSDRESTGNTIYF.

The chain recombines TRBV5-4 with TRBJ2-7; perhaps TRBD2 as D (7 bases). The CDR3 is 14 residues long. Trimming removed 0 bases at V and 3 bases at J, with 10 bases between. The germline V gene has CDR1 SGHNT and CDR2 YYREEE (reference sequence). Here the CDR3 DNA reads TGTGCCAGCAGCTTGGAGGGGGGGGACTACGAGCAGTACTTC. Translated: CASSLEGGDYEQYF.